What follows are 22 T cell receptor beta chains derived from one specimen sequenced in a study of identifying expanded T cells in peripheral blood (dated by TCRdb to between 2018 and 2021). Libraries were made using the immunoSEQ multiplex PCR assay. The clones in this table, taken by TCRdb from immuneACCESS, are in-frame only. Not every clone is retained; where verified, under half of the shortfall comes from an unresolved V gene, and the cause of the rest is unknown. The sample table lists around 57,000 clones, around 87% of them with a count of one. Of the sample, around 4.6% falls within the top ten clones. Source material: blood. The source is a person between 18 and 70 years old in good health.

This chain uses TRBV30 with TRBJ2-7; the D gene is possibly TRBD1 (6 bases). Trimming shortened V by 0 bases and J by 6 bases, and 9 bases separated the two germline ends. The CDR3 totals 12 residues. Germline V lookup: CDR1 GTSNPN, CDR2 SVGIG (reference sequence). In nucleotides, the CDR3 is TGTGCCTGGAGTGTACAGGGAGCCGAGCAGTACTTC. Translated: CAWSVQGAEQYF.

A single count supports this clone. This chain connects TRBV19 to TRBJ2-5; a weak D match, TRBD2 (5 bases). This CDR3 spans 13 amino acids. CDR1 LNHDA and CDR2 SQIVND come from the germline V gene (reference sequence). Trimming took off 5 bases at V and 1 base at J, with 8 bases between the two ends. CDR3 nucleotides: TGTGCCAGTAGTCCGGGGTCCCAAGAGACCCAGTACTTC. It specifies CASSPGSQETQYF.

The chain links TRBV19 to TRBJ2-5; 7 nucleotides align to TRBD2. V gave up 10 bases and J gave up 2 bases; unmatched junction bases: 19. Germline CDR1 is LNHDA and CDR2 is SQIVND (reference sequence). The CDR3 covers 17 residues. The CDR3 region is CATRRRTQSGIQETQYF. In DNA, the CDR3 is TGTGCCACCCGAAGGCGGACCCAAAGCGGGATACAAGAGACCCAGTACTTC. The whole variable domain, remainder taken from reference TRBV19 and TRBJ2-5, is DGGITQSPKYLFRKEGQNVTLSCEQNLNHDAMYWYRQDPGQGLRLIYYSQIVNDFQKGDIAEGYSVSREKKESFPLTVTSAQKNPTAFYLCATRRRTQSGIQETQYFGPGTRLLVL.

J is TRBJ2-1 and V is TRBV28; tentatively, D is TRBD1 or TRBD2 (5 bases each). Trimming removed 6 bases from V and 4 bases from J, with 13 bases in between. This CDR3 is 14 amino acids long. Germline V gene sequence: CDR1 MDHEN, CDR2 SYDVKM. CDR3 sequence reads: CASRDTGRYNEQFF. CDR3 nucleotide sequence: TGTGCCAGCAGAGATACGGGACGTTACAATGAGCAGTTCTTC.

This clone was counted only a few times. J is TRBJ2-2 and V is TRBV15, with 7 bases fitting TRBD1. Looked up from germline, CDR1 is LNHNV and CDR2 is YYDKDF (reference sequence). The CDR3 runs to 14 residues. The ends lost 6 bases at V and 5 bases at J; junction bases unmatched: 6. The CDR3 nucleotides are TGTGCCACCAGTATAACAGGGGAGACCGGGGAGCTGTTTTTT. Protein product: CATSITGETGELFF. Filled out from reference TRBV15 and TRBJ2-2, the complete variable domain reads DAMVIQNPRYQVTQFGKPVTLSCSQTLNHNVMYWYQQKSSQAPKLLFHYYDKDFNNEADTPDNFQSRRPNTSFCFLDIRSPGLGDTAMYLCATSITGETGELFFGEGSRLTVL.

CDR3 nucleotide sequence: TGTGCCAGCAGCTTAGGGGAGAGGGGGACCTATAATTCACCCCTCCACTTT. Translation gives CASSLGERGTYNSPLHF. This rearrangement joins TRBV7-8 to TRBJ1-6, with D possibly TRBD1 on 6 matching bases. CDR1 is SGHVS, CDR2 FQNEAQ, per germline. V gave up 1 base and J gave up 2 bases, with 12 bases separating them. The CDR3 runs 17 residues.

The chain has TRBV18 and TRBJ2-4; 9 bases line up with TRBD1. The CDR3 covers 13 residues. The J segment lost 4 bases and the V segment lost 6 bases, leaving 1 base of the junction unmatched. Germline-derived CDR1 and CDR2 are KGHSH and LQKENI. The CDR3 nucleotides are TGTGCCAGCTCGACAGGGGGTAAAAACATTCAGTACTTC. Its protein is CASSTGGKNIQYF.

CDR3 coding DNA: TGTGCCAGCAGGCCGGACAGGGAGTCCTACGAGCAGTACTTC. Amino acid sequence: CASRPDRESYEQYF. The J gene is TRBJ2-7, the V gene TRBV6-6, with TRBD1 matching 8 bases. The CDR3 runs to 14 residues. The trim removed 6 bases at V and 1 base at J, leaving 5 bases unmatched. CDR1 and CDR2 from the germline V gene are MNHNY and SVGAGI (reference sequence).

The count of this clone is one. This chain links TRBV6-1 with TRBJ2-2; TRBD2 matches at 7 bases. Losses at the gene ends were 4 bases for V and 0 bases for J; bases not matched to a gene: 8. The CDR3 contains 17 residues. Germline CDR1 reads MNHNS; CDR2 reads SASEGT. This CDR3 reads CASSGPGSGANTGELFF. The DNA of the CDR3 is TGTGCCAGCAGTGGCCCTGGGAGCGGGGCGAACACCGGGGAGCTGTTTTTT.

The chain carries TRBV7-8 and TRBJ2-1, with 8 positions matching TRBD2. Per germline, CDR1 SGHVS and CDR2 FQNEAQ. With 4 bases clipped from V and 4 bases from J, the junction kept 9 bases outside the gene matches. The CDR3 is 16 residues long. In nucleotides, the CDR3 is TGTGCCAGCAGCTCGCTCGGACTAGCAGCTTACAATGAGCAGTTCTTC. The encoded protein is CASSSLGLAAYNEQFF.

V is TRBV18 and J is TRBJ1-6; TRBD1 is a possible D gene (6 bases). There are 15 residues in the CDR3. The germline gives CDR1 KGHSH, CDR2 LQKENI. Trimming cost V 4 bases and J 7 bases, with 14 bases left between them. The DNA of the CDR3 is TGTGCCAGCTCACTACAGGGACGAGAAAATTCACCCCTCCACTTT. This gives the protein CASSLQGRENSPLHF.

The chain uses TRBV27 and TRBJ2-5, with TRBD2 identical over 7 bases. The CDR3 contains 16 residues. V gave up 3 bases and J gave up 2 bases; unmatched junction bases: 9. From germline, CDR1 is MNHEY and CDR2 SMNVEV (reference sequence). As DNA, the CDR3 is TGTGCCAGCAGTTTCCTGCCGGCGGGGGAACAAGAGACCCAGTACTTC. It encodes CASSFLPAGEQETQYF.

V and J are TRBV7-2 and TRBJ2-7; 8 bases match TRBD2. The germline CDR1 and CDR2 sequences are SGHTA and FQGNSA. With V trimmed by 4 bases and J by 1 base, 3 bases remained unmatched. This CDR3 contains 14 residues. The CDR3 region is CASSWTSISYEQYF. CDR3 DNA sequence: TGTGCCAGCAGCTGGACTAGCATTTCCTACGAGCAGTACTTC.

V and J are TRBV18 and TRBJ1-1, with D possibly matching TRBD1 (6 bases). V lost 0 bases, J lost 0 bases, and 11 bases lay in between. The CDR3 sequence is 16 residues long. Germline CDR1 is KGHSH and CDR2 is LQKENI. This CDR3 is CASSPPNRAMNTEAFF. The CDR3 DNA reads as TGTGCCAGCTCACCACCGAACAGGGCCATGAACACTGAAGCTTTCTTT.

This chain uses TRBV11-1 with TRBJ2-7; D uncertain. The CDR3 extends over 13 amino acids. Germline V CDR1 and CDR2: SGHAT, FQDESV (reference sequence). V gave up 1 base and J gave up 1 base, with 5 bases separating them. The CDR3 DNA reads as TGTGCCAGCAGCTTAGTGCCGTCCTACGAGCAGTACTTC. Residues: CASSLVPSYEQYF. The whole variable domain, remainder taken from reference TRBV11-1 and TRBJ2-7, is EAEVAQSPRYKITEKSQAVAFWCDPISGHATLYWYRQILGQGPELLVQFQDESVVDDSQLPKDRFSAERLKGVDSTLKIQPAELGDSAMYLCASSLVPSYEQYFGPGTRLTVT.

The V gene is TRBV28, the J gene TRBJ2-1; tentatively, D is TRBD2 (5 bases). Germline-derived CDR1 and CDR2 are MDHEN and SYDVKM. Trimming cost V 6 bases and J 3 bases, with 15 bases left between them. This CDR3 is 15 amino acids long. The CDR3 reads CASRKMAGFYNEQFF. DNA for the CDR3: TGTGCCAGCAGAAAGATGGCGGGCTTCTACAATGAGCAGTTCTTC. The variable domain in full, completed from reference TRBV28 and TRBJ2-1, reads DVKVTQSSRYLVKRTGEKVFLECVQDMDHENMFWYRQDPGLGLRLIYFSYDVKMKEKGDIPEGYSVSREKKERFSLILESASTNQTSMYLCASRKMAGFYNEQFFGPGTRLTVL.

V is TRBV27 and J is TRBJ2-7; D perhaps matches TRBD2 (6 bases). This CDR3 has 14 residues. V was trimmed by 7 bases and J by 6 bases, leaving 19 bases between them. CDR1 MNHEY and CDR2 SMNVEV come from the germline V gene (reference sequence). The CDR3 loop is CASTGRVGLSEQYF. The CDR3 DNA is TGTGCCAGCACCGGCCGCGTGGGACTTTCCGAGCAGTACTTC.

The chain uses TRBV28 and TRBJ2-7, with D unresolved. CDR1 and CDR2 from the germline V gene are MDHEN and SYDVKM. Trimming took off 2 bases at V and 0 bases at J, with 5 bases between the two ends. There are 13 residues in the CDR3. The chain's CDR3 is CASSLGPSYEQYF. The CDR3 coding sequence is TGTGCCAGCAGTTTAGGTCCCTCCTACGAGCAGTACTTC.

The CDR3 spells CASSQDPGGSYNEQFF. DNA of the CDR3: TGTGCCAGCAGCCAAGATCCGGGGGGCTCCTACAATGAGCAGTTCTTC. The V and J genes are TRBV4-2 and TRBJ2-1; TRBD2 matches 7 bases. The V segment lost 0 bases and the J segment 0 bases; nucleotides outside the gene matches: 2. The germline CDR1 and CDR2 sequences are LGHNA and YNFKEQ. The CDR3 consists of 16 residues.

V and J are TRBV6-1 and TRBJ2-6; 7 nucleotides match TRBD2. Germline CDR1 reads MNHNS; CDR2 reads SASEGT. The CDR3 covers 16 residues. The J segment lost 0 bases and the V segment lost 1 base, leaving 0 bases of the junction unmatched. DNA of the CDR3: TGTGCCAGCAGTGAAGGGGAGGGCTCTGGGGCCAACGTCCTGACTTTC. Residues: CASSEGEGSGANVLTF.

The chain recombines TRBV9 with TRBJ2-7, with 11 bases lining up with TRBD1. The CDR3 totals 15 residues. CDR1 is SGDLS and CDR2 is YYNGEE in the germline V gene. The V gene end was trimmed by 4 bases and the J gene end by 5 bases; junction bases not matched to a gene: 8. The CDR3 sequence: CASSSPGQGVHEQYF. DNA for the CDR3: TGTGCCAGCAGCTCGCCGGGACAGGGGGTTCACGAGCAGTACTTC.

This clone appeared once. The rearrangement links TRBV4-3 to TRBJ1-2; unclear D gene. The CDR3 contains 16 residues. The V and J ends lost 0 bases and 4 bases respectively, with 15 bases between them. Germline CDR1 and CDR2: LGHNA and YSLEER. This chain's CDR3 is CASSQDFNGEGYGYTF. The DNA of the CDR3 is TGCGCCAGCAGCCAAGATTTTAATGGGGAAGGCTATGGCTACACCTTC.